This T cell receptor (beta chain) was recorded in a study of Graves' ophthalmopathy and Graves' hyperthyroidism. RNA served as the template for amplifying TCR beta CDR3 regions. First-round RT-PCR used HTBI primers; second-round multiplex PCR followed. From the multiplex PCR reads, TCRdb called clonotypes with MiXCR, one entry per CDR3 protein. The data contain almost 750,000 distinct CDR3 sequences, 40% of them singletons. This clonotype came up many times. No donor had other autoimmune disease, uncontrolled infection, pregnancy or lactation. This CDR3 spans 13 amino acids. The germline gives CDR1 LNHDA, CDR2 SQIVND (reference sequence). V gave up 4 bases and J gave up 1 base, with 7 bases separating them.

Sequenced sample: peripheral blood. The V gene is TRBV19, the J gene TRBJ1-1; D remains unclear. The source of this sequence is an adult man with Graves' ophthalmopathy. CDR3 nucleotides: TGTGCCAGTAGTAATCTGGGGAACACTGAAGCTTTCTTT. It yields the protein CASSNLGNTEAFF.